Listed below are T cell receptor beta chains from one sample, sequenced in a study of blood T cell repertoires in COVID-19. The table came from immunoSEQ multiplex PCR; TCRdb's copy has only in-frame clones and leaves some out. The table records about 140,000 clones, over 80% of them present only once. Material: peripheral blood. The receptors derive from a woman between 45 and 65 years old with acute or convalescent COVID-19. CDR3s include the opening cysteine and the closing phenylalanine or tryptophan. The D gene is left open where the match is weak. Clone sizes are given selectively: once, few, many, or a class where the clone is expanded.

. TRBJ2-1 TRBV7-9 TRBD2 TGTGCCAGCAGCCCAAGGTCCCTTAGCGGGGGGTTCTACAATGAGCAGTTCTTC CASSPRSLSGGFYNEQFF
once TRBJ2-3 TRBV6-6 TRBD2 TGTGCCAGCAGTTACTTATCCACGGGAGGCGGGCCGCAGTATTTT CASSYLSTGGGPQYF
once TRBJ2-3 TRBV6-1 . TGTGCCAGCAGTTCCACCGGGACTGGGGGACAGTATTTT CASSSTGTGGQYF
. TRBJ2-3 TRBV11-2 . TGTGCCAGCAGCTTGTCTTTATCCACAGATACGCAGTATTTT CASSLSLSTDTQYF
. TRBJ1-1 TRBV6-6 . TGTGCCAGCAGTCAACTGGGCAACACTGAAGCTTTCTTT CASSQLGNTEAFF
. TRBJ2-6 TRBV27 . TGTGCCAGCCGACAGCTCTTCTCCTCTGGGGCCAACGTCCTGACTTTC CASRQLFSSGANVLTF
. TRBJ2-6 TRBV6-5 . TGTGCCAGCAGCCGGGGTGGGGCCAACGTCCTGACTTTC CASSRGGANVLTF
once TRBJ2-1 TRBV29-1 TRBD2 TGCAGCGTTGGGACCTGGGAGCGGGAGTTCGTCGATGAGCAGTTCTTC CSVGTWEREFVDEQFF
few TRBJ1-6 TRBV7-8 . TGTGCCAGCAGGCCTGCTCGCAGGGAGGGTAATTCACCCCTCCACTTT CASRPARREGNSPLHF
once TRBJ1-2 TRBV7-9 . TGTGCCAGCAGCCTCAGGGGTGGCGGCTACACCTTC CASSLRGGGYTF
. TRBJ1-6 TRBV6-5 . TGTGCCAGCAGTTACGGCAGGGTAGAAAATTCACCCCTCCACTTT CASSYGRVENSPLHF
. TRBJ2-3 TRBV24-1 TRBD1 TGTGCCACCAGTGCCACCCCGGGGGACAGGCTCACAGATACGCAGTATTTT CATSATPGDRLTDTQYF
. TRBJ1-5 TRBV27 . TGTGCCAGCAGTTGGACAAACAGTCAGCCCCAGCATTTT CASSWTNSQPQHF
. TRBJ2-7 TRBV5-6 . TGTGCCAGCAGCTTGGAGGCAGGCGCATGGGAGCAGTACTTC CASSLEAGAWEQYF
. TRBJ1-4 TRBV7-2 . TGTGCCAGCAGCCCGGACAGAGCTAATGAAAAACTGTTTTTT CASSPDRANEKLFF
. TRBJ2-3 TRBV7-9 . TGTGCCAGCAGCTTAGCCCCAACAGATACGCAGTATTTT CASSLAPTDTQYF
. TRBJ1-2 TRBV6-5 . TGTGCCGGTGGACATGCCCTCGGCTACACCTTC CAGGHALGYTF
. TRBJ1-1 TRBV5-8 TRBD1 TGTGCCAGCAGCTTCCGGACAGGGACCACTGAAGCTTTCTTT CASSFRTGTTEAFF
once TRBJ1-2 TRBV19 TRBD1 TGTGCCAGTAGTACCTCCTGGACAGGGGACAGCTATGGCTACACCTTC CASSTSWTGDSYGYTF
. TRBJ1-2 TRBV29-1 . TGCAGCTCACTACGGGGAGATGGCTACACCTTC CSSLRGDGYTF
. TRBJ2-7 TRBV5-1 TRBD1 TGCGCCAGCAGCTTCGGGACAGGGGCCTACGAGCAGTACTTC CASSFGTGAYEQYF
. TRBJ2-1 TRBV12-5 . TGTGCTAGTGGTTCGGGGTCGCCCGAGCAGTTCTTC CASGSGSPEQFF
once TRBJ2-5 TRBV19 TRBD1 TGTGCCAGTAGCAGACAGGGGGCCGGTGAGGAGACCCAGTACTTC CASSRQGAGEETQYF
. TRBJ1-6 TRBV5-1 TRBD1 TGCGCCAGCAGCCCCGGACAGGGGGGTTCACCCCTCCACTTT CASSPGQGGSPLHF
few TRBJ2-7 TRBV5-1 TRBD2 TGCGCCAGCAGCACAGGACTAGCGGGGACCTACGAGCAGTACTTC CASSTGLAGTYEQYF
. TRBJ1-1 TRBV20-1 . TGCAGTGCTAGTCAGGGGTCCCCCCCTGAAGCTTTCTTT CSASQGSPPEAFF
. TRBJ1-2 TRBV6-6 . TGTGCCAGCAGTCCTCCTGGGGCCATTAACTATGGCTACACCTTC CASSPPGAINYGYTF
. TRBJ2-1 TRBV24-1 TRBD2 TGTGCCACCAGTTCAGCGGGAGCCCGAGATGAGCAGTTCTTC CATSSAGARDEQFF
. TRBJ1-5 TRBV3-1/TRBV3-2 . TGTGCCAGCAGCCAAGACAGGAATAGCAATCAGCCCCAGCATTTT CASSQDRNSNQPQHF
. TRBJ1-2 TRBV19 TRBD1 TGTGCCAGTAGTATCCGGACAGGGGGAGATAATGGCTACACCTTC CASSIRTGGDNGYTF